This TCR beta chain was retrieved from a study of T cell responses to AZD1222 COVID-19 vaccine. Sequenced by immunoSEQ multiplex PCR; TCRdb stores in-frame clones only, minus some. The top ten hold roughly 6% of the sample, which has roughly 58,000 clones, 85% to 90% seen once. In regard to this clone: Its antigen is not known.

CDR3 length: 18 residues. Study-wide results and limits: Researchers took repertoire samples only after the peak T cell response had come.

The sequence came from an adult who received the AZD1222 COVID-19 vaccine. The rearrangement links TRBV21-1 to TRBJ1-2; TRBD1 is the table's D call, not checked against the DNA. TRBV21-1 is flagged as a pseudogene. The sequencing here drew on peripheral blood, taken 28 days after the second AZD1222 dose. The CDR3 coding sequence is TGTGCCAGCAGCAAAGGCGAGGGGGCAGGCCAAACTAACTATGGCTACACCTTC. This codes for CASSKGEGAGQTNYGYTF.